This T cell receptor (beta chain) was recorded in a study of shared clonotypes between healthy human individuals. Study conclusions and caveats: Only blood samples were collected, and tissue repertoires likely differ. A generally larger estimated richness was seen in naive subsets than in memory subsets.

Germline assignment: CDR1 SGHTA and CDR2 FQGTGA. This CDR3 region has 13 residues. The germline V and J ends were trimmed by 5 bases and 3 bases, with 11 bases remaining between them. The authors ran the assay at deep level. Some clones are missing from TCRdb's copy, which holds only in-frame ones; the method was immunoSEQ multiplex PCR. This repertoire shows about 960,000 clones, approximately 76% found once; its top ten account for about 1.5%. To note about this clone: No antigen is known for it.

This chain links TRBV7-3 with TRBJ2-7; D remains unclear. This clonotype was sampled from a man aged 18-30 years in good health. Material: memory CD4+ T cells sorted from blood. The subset: CD45RA-negative fraction. The CDR3 reads CASSLDRNYEQYF. The CDR3, as DNA: TGTGCCAGCAGCCTGGATCGTAACTACGAGCAGTACTTC.